The 25 T cell receptor beta chains below all came from one sample that was sequenced in a study of T cell responses to AZD1222 COVID-19 vaccine. The table came from immunoSEQ multiplex PCR; TCRdb's copy has only in-frame clones and leaves some out. The sample shows about 110,000 clones, 88% of them seen only once. Here the sequenced sample was peripheral blood, taken on day 0 of AZD1222 vaccination. The receptors were sampled from an adult in good health.

The chain employs TRBV6-5 and TRBJ1-4, with TRBD1 as a possible D gene (5 bases). The CDR3 is 15 amino acids. Per germline, CDR1 MNHEY and CDR2 SVGAGI. V shed 8 bases and J shed 2 bases, with 15 bases lying between them. The CDR3 loop is CASAPSGSTNEKLFF. CDR3 sequence (DNA): TGTGCCAGCGCCCCCTCAGGGAGCACTAATGAAAAACTGTTTTTT.

The chain couples TRBV5-1 to TRBJ1-2; TRBD1 aligns across 8 bases. The CDR3 loop spans 15 amino acids. Germline V CDR1 and CDR2: SGHRS, YFSETQ. Trimming removed 3 bases from V and 5 bases from J; junction bases left unmatched: 9. The CDR3 is CASSSQGALKYGYTF. The CDR3 nucleotides are TGCGCCAGCAGCTCTCAGGGGGCCCTTAAATATGGCTACACCTTC.

This clone occurred once. The genes are TRBV3-1 (or the pseudogene TRBV3-2) and TRBJ2-3, with 12 bases lining up with TRBD2. V shed 4 bases, J shed 5 bases, and the junction held 7 bases outside the gene matches. Per germline, CDR1 LGHDT and CDR2 YNNKEL (reference sequence). CDR3 size: 16 residues. CDR3 in amino acids: CASSLRLAGEKDTQYF. The CDR3 DNA reads TGTGCCAGCAGCCTCAGACTAGCGGGGGAGAAAGATACGCAGTATTTT.

This clone has only one observation. The rearrangement links TRBV2 to TRBJ1-1; maybe TRBD1 (6 bases). V was clipped by 7 bases and J by 0 bases, with 9 bases between them. The CDR3 contains 13 residues. The germline gives CDR1 SNHLY, CDR2 FYNNEI. This CDR3 reads CASTGQLNTEAFF. The CDR3 DNA sequence: TGTGCCAGCACTGGACAGCTGAACACTGAAGCTTTCTTT.

This chain connects TRBV2 to TRBJ1-6; D remains ambiguous. The CDR3 loop spans 15 amino acids. V lost 4 bases and J lost 9, with 16 bases in between. In germline, CDR1 is SNHLY, CDR2 FYNNEI. In DNA form, the CDR3 reads TGTGCCAGCAGTGGGTATTCCGACGAGGGTTCACCCCTCCACTTT. Amino acids: CASSGYSDEGSPLHF.

The gene calls are TRBV20-1 and TRBJ1-4; a weak D match, TRBD1 (5 bases). Germline V gene lookup returns CDR1 DFQATT and CDR2 SNEGSKA (reference sequence). The CDR3 consists of 11 residues. The ends were cut back, 6 bases at V and 11 bases at J, with 13 bases in the middle. The DNA for the CDR3 is TGCAGTGCCCTCGAGGGGAAGAAACTGTTTTTT. Amino acid sequence: CSALEGKKLFF.

This rearrangement joins TRBV29-1 to TRBJ2-7, with TRBD1 identical over 7 bases. Germline loops: CDR1 SQVTM, CDR2 ANQGSEA. V trimming: 1 base; J trimming: 6 bases; junction bases outside the gene matches: 3. The CDR3 runs to 12 residues. The CDR3 here is CSVEGDSPEQYF. The CDR3, as DNA: TGCAGCGTTGAAGGGGACAGCCCCGAGCAGTACTTC.

The CDR3 nucleotides read TGTGCCACCAGCCTCGACAGCGCCTACGAGCAGTACTTC. Its protein is CATSLDSAYEQYF. The chain joins TRBV15 to TRBJ2-7, with D tentatively TRBD1 (5 bases). CDR1 LNHNV and CDR2 YYDKDF come from the germline V gene (reference sequence). The CDR3 spans 13 residues. V lost 5 bases, J lost 2 bases, and 10 bases lay in between.

The chain links TRBV7-9 to TRBJ1-4; 9 bases match TRBD1. V lost 4 bases to trimming and J lost 8 bases; unmatched junction nucleotides: 14. The CDR3 has 17 amino acids. Germline CDR1 reads SEHNR; CDR2 reads FQNEAQ (reference sequence). The CDR3 reads CASSSNTQGALGEKLFF. CDR3 sequence (DNA): TGTGCCAGCAGCTCTAACACACAGGGGGCGTTAGGAGAAAAACTGTTTTTT.

The chain employs TRBV18 and TRBJ2-2, with 7 bases fitting TRBD1. V was pared by 2 bases and J by 2 bases, with 5 bases of the junction left unmatched. CDR1 is KGHSH and CDR2 is LQKENI in the germline V gene. The CDR3 sequence is 16 residues long. CDR3 in amino acids: CASSPRGTVNTGELFF. The CDR3 nucleotides are TGTGCCAGCTCACCAAGGGGGACAGTAAACACCGGGGAGCTGTTTTTT.

The genes are TRBV27 and TRBJ1-5; D may be TRBD1 (5 bases). V dropped 0 bases and J dropped 5 bases, with 8 bases sitting between them. This CDR3 contains 14 residues. Germline assignment: CDR1 MNHEY and CDR2 SMNVEV (reference sequence). The CDR3, as DNA: TGTGCCAGCAGTTTATCAGGGGAGGATCAGCCCCAGCATTTT. It yields the protein CASSLSGEDQPQHF.

This clone came up once. The rearrangement uses TRBV30 and TRBJ1-5; D is possibly TRBD1 (6 bases). The V gene's germline CDR1 is GTSNPN and CDR2 SVGIG (reference sequence). The V and J ends lost 0 bases and 2 bases respectively, with 14 bases between them. This CDR3 spans 16 amino acids. The CDR3 sequence: CAWSVGGIRGNQPQHF. CDR3 sequence (DNA): TGTGCCTGGAGTGTAGGGGGAATTAGGGGCAATCAGCCCCAGCATTTT.

This chain connects TRBV4-1 to TRBJ1-3; the D is unclear. Germline V lookup: CDR1 MGHRA, CDR2 YSYEKL. CDR3 size: 16 residues. V gave up 2 bases and J gave up 0 bases, with 11 bases separating them. The CDR3 DNA reads as TGCGCCAGCAGCCAATGGGAACAGAGCTCTGGAAACACCATATATTTT. This gives the protein CASSQWEQSSGNTIYF.

The chain couples TRBV5-5 to TRBJ1-2; 7 bases align to TRBD1. The CDR3 runs to 17 residues. The germline V gene has CDR1 SGHKS and CDR2 YYEKEE (reference sequence). V gave up 0 bases and J gave up 4 bases; unmatched junction bases: 12. The chain's CDR3 is CASSLAGLDRVGYGYTF. CDR3 nucleotides: TGTGCCAGCAGCTTGGCCGGTCTCGACAGGGTGGGCTATGGCTACACCTTC.

The chain uses TRBV28 and TRBJ1-2; D may be TRBD1 (5 bases). The CDR3 sequence is 15 residues long. Germline-derived CDR1 and CDR2 are MDHEN and SYDVKM. V lost 2 bases to trimming and J lost 1 base, with 11 bases between them. CDR3 in DNA: TGTGCCAGCAGTTTAGGAGGGACCAGTAACTATGGCTACACCTTC. Its protein is CASSLGGTSNYGYTF.

CDR3 residues: CASTESLAGEGSYNEQFF. CDR3 bases: TGCGCCAGCACAGAATCCCTAGCGGGAGAAGGGTCCTACAATGAGCAGTTCTTC. J is TRBJ2-1 and V is TRBV5-1; 10 bases map to TRBD2. V shed 6 bases, J shed 1 base, and the junction held 13 bases outside the gene matches. Germline V lookup: CDR1 SGHRS, CDR2 YFSETQ. This CDR3 is built from 18 residues.

The J gene is TRBJ2-1, the V gene TRBV27, with D unresolved. In germline, CDR1 is MNHEY, CDR2 SMNVEV (reference sequence). V lost 6 bases to trimming and J lost 2 bases, with 8 bases between them. CDR3 length: 13 amino acids. CDR3: CASRSHTYNEQFF. The CDR3 bases are TGTGCCAGCAGGAGCCATACCTACAATGAGCAGTTCTTC.

The genes are TRBV6-5 and TRBJ2-1; TRBD2 matches at 9 bases. V was clipped by 7 bases and J by 9 bases; unmatched bases: 7. Looked up from germline, CDR1 is MNHEY and CDR2 is SVGAGI. The CDR3 has 13 amino acids. As DNA, the CDR3 is TGTGCCAGCAAGCGGGGGGCCCTGGGTGAGCAGTTCTTC. Translation: CASKRGALGEQFF.

V is TRBV6-5 and J is TRBJ1-3; D call uncertain. This CDR3 contains 13 residues. The germline V gene encodes CDR1 MNHEY and CDR2 SVGAGI. The V end lost 7 bases, the J end lost 2 bases, and 9 bases lay between the germline ends. The CDR3 sequence is CASMVPAGNTIYF. CDR3 in DNA: TGTGCCAGCATGGTTCCGGCTGGAAACACCATATATTTT.

V and J are TRBV6-5 and TRBJ2-5; TRBD1 aligns across 12 bases. Trimming took 2 bases from V and 5 from J; bases not matched to a gene: 3. From germline, CDR1 is MNHEY and CDR2 SVGAGI. This CDR3 is 15 amino acids long. CDR3 protein: CASSYGTGGWETQYF. In DNA, the CDR3 is TGTGCCAGCAGTTACGGGACAGGGGGCTGGGAGACCCAGTACTTC.

The genes are TRBV11-1 and TRBJ1-1, with D perhaps matching TRBD1 (5 bases). The V gene's germline CDR1 is SGHAT and CDR2 FQDESV (reference sequence). The CDR3 runs to 13 residues. Trimming stripped 5 bases from V and 7 bases from J, with 14 bases between. DNA of the CDR3: TGTGCCAGCAGCACTCAGGGCGCATTTGAAGCTTTCTTT. Its protein product is CASSTQGAFEAFF.

Only a few counts were recorded for this clone. The chain joins TRBV9 to TRBJ1-2; D is undetermined. CDR1 and CDR2 (germline): SGDLS, YYNGEE. The CDR3 totals 17 residues. V lost 4 bases to trimming and J lost 0 bases, with 19 bases between them. Written as DNA, the CDR3 is TGTGCCAGCAGCCCCCAAGGGTACGACCTAGCTAACTATGGCTACACCTTC. Amino acid sequence: CASSPQGYDLANYGYTF.

The table lists this clone with a count of one. V usage is TRBV7-2 and J usage is TRBJ1-5; D ambiguous. CDR1 is SGHTA and CDR2 is FQGNSA in the germline V gene. Trimming cost V 1 base and J 1 base, with 5 bases left between them. This CDR3 contains 14 residues. Here the CDR3 reads CASSLDSSNQPQHF. The CDR3 coding sequence is TGTGCCAGCAGCTTAGACTCGAGCAATCAGCCCCAGCATTTT.

This chain connects TRBV2 to TRBJ1-1; D not certain. The CDR3 is 12 amino acids. The germline V gene encodes CDR1 SNHLY and CDR2 FYNNEI. V lost 6 bases and J 5 bases, leaving 10 bases between the germline ends. The CDR3 DNA sequence: TGTGCCAGCAGCGGGCGGTTGACTGAAGCTTTCTTT. Its translation: CASSGRLTEAFF.

This clone came up a few times. This chain links TRBV5-1 with TRBJ1-1; the match to TRBD1 covers 9 bases. Trimming cost V 1 base and J 3 bases; bases outside gene matches: 4. The CDR3 runs to 15 residues. The V gene's germline CDR1 is SGHRS and CDR2 YFSETQ. The chain's CDR3 is CASSLFRTGDTEAFF. Written as DNA, the CDR3 is TGCGCCAGCAGCTTGTTTCGGACAGGGGACACTGAAGCTTTCTTT.